The rows below give T cell receptor beta chains drawn from one sample of a study of T cells after yellow fever vaccination. In TCRdb, the 5' RACE reads were re-called with MiXCR into one record per CDR3 protein. The sample consists of 100,000 to 150,000 distinct CDR3 sequences, over 8% of them appearing once. This specimen consisted of CD8+ T cells sorted from PBMCs, obtained on the day of the yellow fever booster vaccination. These receptors all stem from a man in his late teens or twenties who received the YFV17D yellow fever vaccine. Both conserved end residues are part of each CDR3.

v_gene	j_gene	CDR3aa
TRBV7-6	TRBJ1-1	CASSFGRNTEAFF
TRBV29-1	TRBJ2-2	CSVTHRGDTGELFF
TRBV9	TRBJ2-6	CASSGQGSKTYSGANVLTF
TRBV29-1	TRBJ1-2	CSGKDSLDGGYTF
TRBV4-1	TRBJ2-3	CASSQDQLGGDTQYF
TRBV6-2/TRBV6-3	TRBJ2-3	CASSSRMRTDTQYF
TRBV3-1	TRBJ1-2	CASSRTTGFDGYTF
TRBV6-2/TRBV6-3	TRBJ1-1	CASSYADTEAFF
TRBV19	TRBJ2-1	CASSVPGGSYNEQFF
TRBV6-5	TRBJ2-2	CASSATETGELFF
TRBV5-5	TRBJ2-1	CASSLAGGVYNEQFF
TRBV4-1	TRBJ2-1	CASMESGWGGNEQFF
TRBV29-1	TRBJ2-7	CSVEDSREQYF
TRBV4-1	TRBJ1-1	CASSLHRQANTEAFF
TRBV4-1	TRBJ1-5	CASSQDTPQPQHF
TRBV3-1	TRBJ2-7	CASSHIGRGPNYEQYF
TRBV7-8	TRBJ1-6	CASSFGDFYNSPLHF
TRBV6-5	TRBJ2-3	CASSWGLAGVSDTQYF
TRBV6-2/TRBV6-3	TRBJ2-5	CASSYPDEGLGTQYF
TRBV7-6	TRBJ1-5	CASSRTIDSDQPQHF
TRBV2	TRBJ2-1	CASSRNEQFF
TRBV6-6	TRBJ2-5	CASSYPYETQYF
TRBV12-3/TRBV12-4	TRBJ2-3	CASGGAGNTDTQYF
TRBV4-1	TRBJ2-3	CASSPRDRGTDTQYF
TRBV19	TRBJ1-6	CASRIYNSPLHF
TRBV12-3/TRBV12-4	TRBJ1-4	CASSFGIQLLEKLFF
TRBV2	TRBJ2-1	CASREGTGYNEQFF
TRBV4-2	TRBJ2-2	CASSQGGTRSGELFF
TRBV7-9	TRBJ2-3	CASSLAYMGQGVPDTQYF
TRBV4-1	TRBJ2-5	CASSDMGVRGGETQYF
TRBV12-3/TRBV12-4	TRBJ1-1	CASLNPDGTTEAFF
TRBV4-3	TRBJ1-1	CASSQDGVSAEAFF
TRBV18	TRBJ1-2	CASSRLTGVKDGYTF
TRBV6-2/TRBV6-3	TRBJ2-3	CASSYSWGPAVHTQYF
TRBV6-2/TRBV6-3	TRBJ2-1	CASSYTAGGYNEQFF
TRBV29-1	TRBJ1-1	CSVDGFTEAFF
TRBV4-3	TRBJ2-3	CASSQDGKGTDTQYF
TRBV6-6	TRBJ2-7	CASSSPGGGTGAYEQYF
TRBV20-1	TRBJ2-5	CSARNPSLAGGQETQYF
TRBV4-1	TRBJ1-5	CASSQDSTASYSNQPQHF
TRBV25-1	TRBJ2-3	CASSPGQGAKRDTQYF
TRBV5-1	TRBJ1-4	CASSPGQDPFNEKLFF
TRBV12-3/TRBV12-4	TRBJ2-1	CASSTDRVSIF
TRBV6-6	TRBJ2-7	CASSYFPRDRSSYEQYF
TRBV11-1	TRBJ2-2	CASSLSWRGGPTGELFF
TRBV7-8	TRBJ1-3	CASTPGQGSGNTIYF
TRBV4-1	TRBJ1-5	CASSHSRTGTQPLHF
TRBV18	TRBJ2-2	CASLDGRANTGELFF
TRBV4-3	TRBJ2-7	CASSQETVAYEQYF
TRBV12-3/TRBV12-4	TRBJ1-2	CASRGSEGYTF